This T cell receptor beta chain was captured in a study of blood T cell repertoires in COVID-19. Whole-study context: PBMCs, B-cell-depleted T cells, or T cells were the source of the cDNA or gDNA that made up the material.

Germline CDR1 is MNHEY and CDR2 is SVGAGI. The CDR3 consists of 12 residues. Trimming removed 2 bases from V and 4 bases from J, with 5 bases in between. Authors' data handling: Scientists estimated how many nucleated cells there were by amplifying reference gene primers. The table came from immunoSEQ multiplex PCR; TCRdb's copy has only in-frame clones and leaves some out. D and trimming come from the DNA, and the V and J calls and clone size come from that table. The sample records hundreds of thousands of clones, roughly 83% being singletons. The TCR comes from a woman over 75 with acute or convalescent COVID-19. Specimen: peripheral blood. The chain links TRBV6-5 to TRBJ1-1; D gene unclear. The CDR3 sequence is CASSYIGTEAFF. CDR3 coding DNA: TGTGCCAGCAGTTACATCGGCACTGAAGCTTTCTTT.